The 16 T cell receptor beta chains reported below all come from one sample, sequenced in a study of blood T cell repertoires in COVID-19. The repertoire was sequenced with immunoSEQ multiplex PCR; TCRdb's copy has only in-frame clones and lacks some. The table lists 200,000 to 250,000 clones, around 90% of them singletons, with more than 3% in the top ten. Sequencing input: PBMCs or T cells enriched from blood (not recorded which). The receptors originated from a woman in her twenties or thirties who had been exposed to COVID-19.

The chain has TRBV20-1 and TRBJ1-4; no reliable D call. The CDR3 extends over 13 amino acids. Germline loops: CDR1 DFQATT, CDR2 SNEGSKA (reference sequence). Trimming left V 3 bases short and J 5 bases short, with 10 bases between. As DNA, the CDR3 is TGCAGTGCTAGTCCCGGGGTCAATGAAAAACTGTTTTTT. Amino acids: CSASPGVNEKLFF.

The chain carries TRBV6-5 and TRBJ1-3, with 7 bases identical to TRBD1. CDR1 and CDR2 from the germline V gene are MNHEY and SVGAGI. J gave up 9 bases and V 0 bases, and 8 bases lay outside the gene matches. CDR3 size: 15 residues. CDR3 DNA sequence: TGTGCCAGCAGTTACTCGACAGGGCCAGAAGGCACCATATATTTT. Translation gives CASSYSTGPEGTIYF.

The CDR3 region has the DNA TGTGCCAGCCGGACCGGGACAAGCTATGGCTACACCTTC. Translation gives CASRTGTSYGYTF. The chain combines TRBV6-5 with TRBJ1-2, with TRBD1 as a possible D gene (6 bases). The CDR3 consists of 13 residues. Trimming left V 8 bases short and J 4 bases short, with 14 bases between. The germline CDR1 and CDR2 sequences are MNHEY and SVGAGI.

CDR3 sequence: CSASLTGGTEAFF. The CDR3 DNA follows: TGCAGTGCTAGTCTGACAGGGGGCACTGAAGCTTTCTTT. The chain couples TRBV20-1 to TRBJ1-1, with 9 positions matching TRBD1. CDR1 and CDR2 from the germline V gene are DFQATT and SNEGSKA (reference sequence). Germline trimming cut 3 bases from V and 4 bases from J; bases unmatched to any gene: 3. This CDR3 has 13 residues.

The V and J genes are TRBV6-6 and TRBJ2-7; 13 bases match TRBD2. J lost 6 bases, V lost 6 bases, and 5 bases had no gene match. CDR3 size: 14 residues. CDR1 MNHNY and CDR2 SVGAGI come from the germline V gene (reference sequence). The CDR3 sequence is CASRLGLAGVEQYF. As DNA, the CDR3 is TGTGCCAGCAGGCTTGGACTAGCGGGAGTCGAGCAGTACTTC.

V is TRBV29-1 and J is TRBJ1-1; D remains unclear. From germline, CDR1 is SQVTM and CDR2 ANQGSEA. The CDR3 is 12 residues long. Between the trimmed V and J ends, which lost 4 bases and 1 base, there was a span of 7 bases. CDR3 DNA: TGCAGCGTTGGTGAGGGGAACACTGAAGCTTTCTTT. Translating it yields CSVGEGNTEAFF.

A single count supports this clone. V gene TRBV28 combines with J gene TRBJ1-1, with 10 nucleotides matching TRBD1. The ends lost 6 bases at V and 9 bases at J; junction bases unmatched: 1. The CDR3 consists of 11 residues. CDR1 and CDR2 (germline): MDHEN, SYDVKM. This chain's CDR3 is CASRTGGQAFF. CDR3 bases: TGTGCCAGCAGGACAGGGGGCCAAGCTTTCTTT.

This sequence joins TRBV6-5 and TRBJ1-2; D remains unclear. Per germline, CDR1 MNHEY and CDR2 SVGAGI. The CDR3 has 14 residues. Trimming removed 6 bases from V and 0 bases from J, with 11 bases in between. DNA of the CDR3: TGTGCCAGCAGGCCTTTGGGCTCTAACTATGGCTACACCTTC. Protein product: CASRPLGSNYGYTF.

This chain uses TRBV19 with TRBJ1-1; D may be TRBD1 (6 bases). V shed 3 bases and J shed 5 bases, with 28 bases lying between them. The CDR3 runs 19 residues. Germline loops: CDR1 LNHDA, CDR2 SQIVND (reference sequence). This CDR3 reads CASSIRQGIGGLLSTEAFF. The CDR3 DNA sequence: TGTGCCAGTAGTATTCGGCAGGGGATCGGAGGCCTTTTGAGTACTGAAGCTTTCTTT.

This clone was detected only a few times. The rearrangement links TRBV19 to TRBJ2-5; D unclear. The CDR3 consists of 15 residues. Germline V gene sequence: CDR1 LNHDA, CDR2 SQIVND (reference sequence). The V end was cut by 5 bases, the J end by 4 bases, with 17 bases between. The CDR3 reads CASSPRLRLGETQYF. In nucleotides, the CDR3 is TGTGCCAGTAGTCCCCGCCTCAGGTTGGGAGAGACCCAGTACTTC.

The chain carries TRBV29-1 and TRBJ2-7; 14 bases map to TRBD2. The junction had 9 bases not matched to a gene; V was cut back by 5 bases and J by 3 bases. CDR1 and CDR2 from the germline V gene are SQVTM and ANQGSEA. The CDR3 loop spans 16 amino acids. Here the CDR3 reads CSVLPGTSGSIYEQYF. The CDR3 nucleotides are TGCAGCGTTCTTCCCGGGACTAGCGGGAGTATCTACGAGCAGTACTTC.

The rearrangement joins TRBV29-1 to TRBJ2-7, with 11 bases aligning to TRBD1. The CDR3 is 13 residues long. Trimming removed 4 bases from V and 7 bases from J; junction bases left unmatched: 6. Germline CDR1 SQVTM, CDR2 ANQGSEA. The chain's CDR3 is CSVVDRGPMEQYF. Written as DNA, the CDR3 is TGCAGCGTTGTGGACAGGGGGCCCATGGAGCAGTACTTC.

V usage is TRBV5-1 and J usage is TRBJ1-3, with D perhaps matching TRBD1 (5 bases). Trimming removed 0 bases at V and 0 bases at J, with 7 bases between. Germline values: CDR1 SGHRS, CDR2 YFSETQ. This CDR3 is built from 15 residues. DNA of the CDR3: TGCGCCAGCAGCTTGGGGACAAACTCTGGAAACACCATATATTTT. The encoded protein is CASSLGTNSGNTIYF.

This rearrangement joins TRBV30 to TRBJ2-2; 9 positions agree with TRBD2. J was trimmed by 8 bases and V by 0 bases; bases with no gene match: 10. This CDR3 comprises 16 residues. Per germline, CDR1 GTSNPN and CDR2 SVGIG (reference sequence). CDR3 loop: CAWSVRLAGRGGELFF. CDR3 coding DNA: TGTGCCTGGAGTGTACGGCTAGCGGGGCGAGGGGGGGAGCTGTTTTTT.

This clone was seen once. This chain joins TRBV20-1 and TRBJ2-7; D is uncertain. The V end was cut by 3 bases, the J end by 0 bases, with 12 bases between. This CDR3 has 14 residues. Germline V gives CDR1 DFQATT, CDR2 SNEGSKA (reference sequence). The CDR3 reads CSASPPLDSYEQYF. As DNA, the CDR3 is TGCAGTGCTAGTCCGCCATTAGACTCCTACGAGCAGTACTTC.

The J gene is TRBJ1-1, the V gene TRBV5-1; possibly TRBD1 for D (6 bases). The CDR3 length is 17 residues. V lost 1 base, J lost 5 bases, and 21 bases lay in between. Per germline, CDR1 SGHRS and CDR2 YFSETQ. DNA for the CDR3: TGCGCCAGCAGCTTGCGGGATACAGGGATCGGATATACTGAAGCTTTCTTT. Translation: CASSLRDTGIGYTEAFF.